The next 15 T cell receptor beta chains were all read from a single sample in a study of cytomegalovirus exposure and HLA in healthy donors. The PCR had 60 Vbeta and 13 Jbeta primers. Measured with immunoSEQ multiplex PCR; TCRdb has only the in-frame clones, and not every one. This sample contains about 150,000 clones. Input material: PBMCs. The receptors stem from a woman aged 50 to 60 in good health and CMV-seronegative.

The chain is built from TRBV19 and TRBJ1-2, with 10 bases matching TRBD1. With V trimmed by 6 bases and J by 6 bases, 10 bases remained unmatched. The CDR3 runs to 15 residues. Germline V gives CDR1 LNHDA, CDR2 SQIVND (reference sequence). CDR3 DNA: TGTGCCAGTAGAACGACAGGGGGCGCTGGCCATGGCTACACCTTC. Amino acids: CASRTTGGAGHGYTF.

J is TRBJ2-2 and V is TRBV4-2; TRBD2 agrees at 15 bases. This CDR3 has 18 residues. The germline CDR1 and CDR2 sequences are LGHNA and YNFKEQ. V lost 2 bases, J lost 4 bases, and 5 bases stayed unmatched. The CDR3 loop reads CASSQRTSGRGRTGELFF. The CDR3 region has the DNA TGTGCCAGCAGCCAAAGGACTAGCGGGAGGGGTCGCACCGGGGAGCTGTTTTTT.

This chain connects TRBV7-2 to TRBJ2-5; 8 positions match TRBD2. Per germline, CDR1 SGHTA and CDR2 FQGNSA. With 3 bases clipped from V and 2 bases from J, the junction kept 8 bases outside the gene matches. The CDR3 spans 16 residues. The DNA of the CDR3 is TGTGCCAGCAGCTTGGGGAGTAGCGGGAAACAAGAGACCCAGTACTTC. Amino acids: CASSLGSSGKQETQYF.

V and J are TRBV6-1 and TRBJ1-4; 7 bases fit TRBD1. The CDR3 length is 14 residues. CDR1 and CDR2 from the germline V gene are MNHNS and SASEGT. V shed 6 bases, J shed 2 bases, and the junction held 3 bases outside the gene matches. The CDR3 nucleotides are TGTGCCAGCAGGCCGGGACAGACTAATGAAAAACTGTTTTTT. Translation: CASRPGQTNEKLFF.

The chain is built from TRBV11-1 and TRBJ1-5; TRBD1 agrees at 7 bases. This CDR3 comprises 13 residues. Germline loops: CDR1 SGHAT, CDR2 FQDESV (reference sequence). V was pared by 2 bases and J by 5 bases, with 0 bases of the junction left unmatched. CDR3 sequence (DNA): TGTGCCAGCAGCTTACAGGGGGATCAGCCCCAGCATTTT. It encodes CASSLQGDQPQHF.

The J gene is TRBJ2-3, the V gene TRBV5-6; D is uncertain. Deletions cut 1 base from V and 10 bases from J, with 13 bases between. The germline CDR1 and CDR2 sequences are SGHDT and YYEEEE. The CDR3 consists of 13 residues. For the CDR3, the DNA is TGTGCCAGCAGCTTGCCGATAGATTTGTCGCAGTATTTT. It encodes CASSLPIDLSQYF.

V and J are TRBV4-3 and TRBJ2-1, with a weak D call TRBD2 (6 bases). This CDR3 has 16 residues. Germline V CDR1 and CDR2: LGHNA, YSLEER. The V end was cut by 3 bases, the J end by 7 bases, with 19 bases between. The CDR3 bases are TGCGCCAGCAGCCAGGTCCCGGCAGGAGGGAGGAATGAGCAGTTCTTC. It translates to CASSQVPAGGRNEQFF.

The chain employs TRBV9 and TRBJ1-1; 8 bases line up with TRBD1. Germline V gene sequence: CDR1 SGDLS, CDR2 YYNGEE. CDR3 length: 16 amino acids. With 0 bases clipped from V and 1 base from J, the junction kept 5 bases outside the gene matches. As DNA, the CDR3 is TGTGCCAGCAGCGTAGGGTCTCAGGGGGCGAACACTGAAGCTTTCTTT. Protein: CASSVGSQGANTEAFF.

Remarks on this clone: In the same sample, other DNA sequences code for this CDR3. The V gene is TRBV19, the J gene TRBJ1-1; no definite D call. In germline, CDR1 is LNHDA, CDR2 SQIVND (reference sequence). Between the trimmed V and J ends, which lost 2 bases and 1 base, there was a span of 5 bases. This CDR3 is 13 amino acids long. The CDR3 sequence: CASSIRGNTEAFF. CDR3 sequence (DNA): TGTGCCAGTAGTATACGGGGGAACACTGAAGCTTTCTTT.

V gene TRBV6-5 combines with J gene TRBJ2-7; TRBD1 matches 7 bases. Germline values: CDR1 MNHEY, CDR2 SVGAGI. This CDR3 has 13 residues. J lost 2 bases, V lost 4 bases, and 2 bases had no gene match. CDR3 DNA sequence: TGTGCCAGCAGTTTGGGACAGACCTACGAGCAGTACTTC. It yields the protein CASSLGQTYEQYF.

The rearrangement uses TRBV7-8 and TRBJ2-5; D is perhaps TRBD1 (5 bases). The CDR3 has 14 amino acids. The V gene lost 5 bases and the J gene lost 2 bases, with 12 bases spanning the gap. Per the germline V gene, CDR1 is SGHVS and CDR2 is FQNEAQ. DNA for the CDR3: TGTGCCAGCAGCGTCCGGACACCACAAGAGACCCAGTACTTC. Translation gives CASSVRTPQETQYF. The full variable domain, completed using reference TRBV7-8 and TRBJ2-5, is GAGVSQSPRYKVAKRGQDVALRCDPISGHVSLFWYQQALGQGPEFLTYFQNEAQLDKSGLPSDRFFAERPEGSVSTLKIQRTQQEDSAVYLCASSVRTPQETQYFGPGTRLLVL.

The chain carries TRBV10-2 and TRBJ1-1; 12 positions agree with TRBD1. Trimming removed 9 bases from V and 0 bases from J; junction bases left unmatched: 11. The CDR3 totals 17 residues. The germline gives CDR1 WSHSY, CDR2 SAAADI. The CDR3 region is CARHRDRGRGVNTEAFF. The CDR3 region has the DNA TGCGCCAGGCACCGGGACAGGGGGCGGGGGGTGAACACTGAAGCTTTCTTT.

The chain recombines TRBV28 with TRBJ1-2; D gene unclear. The CDR3 runs 15 residues. V dropped 2 bases and J dropped 4 bases, with 14 bases sitting between them. The V gene's germline CDR1 is MDHEN and CDR2 SYDVKM. CDR3 in DNA: TGTGCCAGCAGTTTAGGGCAGGTCACCTTCTATGGCTACACCTTC. The encoded protein is CASSLGQVTFYGYTF.

The rearrangement uses TRBV7-8 and TRBJ2-7, with D unclear. The CDR3 is 14 residues long. V lost 10 bases, J lost 2 bases, and 18 bases lay in between. Germline V gene data show CDR1 as SGHVS and CDR2 as FQNEAQ. The DNA of the CDR3 is TGTGCCACCACCGTCACCCAGGTGGCCTACGAGCAGTACTTC. Translated: CATTVTQVAYEQYF.

The rearrangement uses TRBV28 and TRBJ2-2, with TRBD2 matching over 11 bases. This CDR3 comprises 16 residues. The V gene's germline CDR1 is MDHEN and CDR2 SYDVKM. V dropped 9 bases and J dropped 5; count of bases not matched to a gene: 11. CDR3 sequence reads: CASHLAGGPGTGELFF. CDR3 bases: TGTGCCAGTCACTTAGCGGGAGGGCCTGGAACCGGGGAGCTGTTTTTT.